What follows are 15 T cell receptor beta chains derived from one specimen sequenced in a study of OX40 agonist ivuxolimab in advanced cancers. The table came from immunoSEQ multiplex PCR; TCRdb's copy has only in-frame clones and leaves some out. The table includes roughly 60,000 clones, roughly 90% detected once. Sequencing used CD4+ or CD8+ T cells sorted from blood, obtained in a trial of the OX40 agonist ivuxolimab. The receptors were gathered from an adult with an advanced solid tumor such as melanoma, head and neck, liver or kidney cancer.

The rearrangement links TRBV11-3 to TRBJ1-1; unclear D gene. The V and J ends lost 5 bases and 6 bases respectively, with 19 bases between them. Per germline, CDR1 SGHNT and CDR2 YENEEA. The CDR3 has 15 amino acids. CDR3 nucleotides: TGTGCCAGCAGCAAGGGAAAGGTCGGCGAGCCTGAAGCTTTCTTT. Encoded protein: CASSKGKVGEPEAFF.

The rearrangement uses TRBV7-9 and TRBJ2-4; either TRBD1 or TRBD2 may supply D (5 bases each). CDR1 and CDR2 (germline): SEHNR, FQNEAQ (reference sequence). Trimming removed 6 bases at V and 4 bases at J, with 16 bases between. There are 15 residues in the CDR3. CDR3 residues: CASRILGRRKNIQYF. Here the CDR3 DNA reads TGTGCCAGCAGGATCCTGGGACGGCGGAAAAACATTCAGTACTTC.

V gene TRBV18 combines with J gene TRBJ2-7, with 11 bases lining up with TRBD2. The CDR3 is 16 residues long. Germline-derived CDR1 and CDR2 are KGHSH and LQKENI. V lost 6 bases, J lost 0 bases, and 7 bases stayed unmatched. The CDR3 protein is CASSPGTSGLSYEQYF. CDR3 nucleotides: TGTGCCAGCTCCCCCGGGACTAGCGGCCTCTCCTACGAGCAGTACTTC.

The chain has TRBV29-1 and TRBJ2-2; no clear D. V lost 5 bases and J 4 bases, leaving 8 bases between the germline ends. CDR1 is SQVTM and CDR2 is ANQGSEA in the germline V gene. The CDR3 spans 12 residues. The CDR3 loop reads CSVIRGTGELFF. CDR3 coding DNA: TGCAGCGTTATTCGCGGCACCGGGGAGCTGTTTTTT.

The V gene is TRBV7-2, the J gene TRBJ1-1, with D unresolved. There are 15 residues in the CDR3. Per germline, CDR1 SGHTA and CDR2 FQGNSA. V was shortened by 2 bases and J by 3 bases, with 13 bases between the two germline ends. The chain's CDR3 is CASSLKWGLDTEAFF. The CDR3 region has the DNA TGTGCCAGCAGCTTAAAATGGGGATTAGACACTGAAGCTTTCTTT. Complete variable domain (other parts from reference TRBV7-2 and TRBJ1-1): GAGVSQSPSNKVTEKGKDVELRCDPISGHTALYWYRQSLGQGLEFLIYFQGNSAPDKSGLPSDRFSAERTGGSVSTLTIQRTQQEDSAVYLCASSLKWGLDTEAFFGQGTRLTVV.

This sequence joins TRBV7-9 and TRBJ1-1; 7 nucleotides align to TRBD1. Germline lookup yields CDR1 SEHNR and CDR2 FQNEAQ (reference sequence). Germline trimming cut 2 bases from V and 4 bases from J; bases unmatched to any gene: 4. CDR3 length: 14 residues. CDR3 region: CASSLRQGGTEAFF. For the CDR3, the DNA is TGTGCCAGCAGCTTAAGACAGGGTGGCACTGAAGCTTTCTTT.

The V and J genes are TRBV5-1 and TRBJ1-2, with D tentatively TRBD1 (6 bases). The germline V and J ends were trimmed by 4 bases and 4 bases, with 14 bases remaining between them. CDR3 length: 14 amino acids. CDR1 is SGHRS, CDR2 YFSETQ, per germline. The CDR3: CASSEQGQAYGYTF. CDR3 nucleotide sequence: TGCGCCAGCAGCGAACAGGGTCAGGCCTATGGCTACACCTTC.

This clone was picked up one time. The chain links TRBV27 to TRBJ1-1; 9 bases agree with TRBD1. Germline CDR1 reads MNHEY; CDR2 reads SMNVEV (reference sequence). V shed 5 bases, J shed 2 bases, and the junction held 9 bases outside the gene matches. This CDR3 comprises 16 residues. In DNA, the CDR3 is TGTGCCAGCAGTCCAGGGACAGGGTATAGTAACACTGAAGCTTTCTTT. Amino acid sequence: CASSPGTGYSNTEAFF.

This clone has a single count. This chain joins TRBV19 and TRBJ2-7; tentatively, D is TRBD2 (6 bases). This CDR3 is 15 amino acids long. Germline V CDR1 and CDR2: LNHDA, SQIVND (reference sequence). V was pared by 6 bases and J by 2 bases, with 17 bases between. The CDR3 DNA is TGTGCCAGTAGGTCCTTAGCGGATAAAACCTACGAGCAGTACTTC. Its translation: CASRSLADKTYEQYF.

This clone has only one observation. This chain connects TRBV7-2 to TRBJ1-1, with D uncertain. With 5 bases removed from V and 1 base from J, the gap between germline ends came to 8 bases. The CDR3 has 13 residues. Looked up from germline, CDR1 is SGHTA and CDR2 is FQGNSA. CDR3 coding DNA: TGTGCCAGCAGCCACGGAGGGAACACTGAAGCTTTCTTT. It codes for CASSHGGNTEAFF.

This sequence joins TRBV2 and TRBJ2-3, with TRBD1 matching 10 bases. The germline gives CDR1 SNHLY, CDR2 FYNNEI. V lost 3 bases to trimming and J lost 2 bases; unmatched junction nucleotides: 11. The CDR3 consists of 18 residues. Here the CDR3 reads CASSEKGTGDTHTDTQYF. The CDR3 coding sequence is TGTGCCAGCAGTGAGAAGGGGACAGGGGACACACACACAGATACGCAGTATTTT.

This clone was seen once. The chain carries TRBV6-5 and TRBJ1-2, with 7 bases fitting TRBD1. Looked up from germline, CDR1 is MNHEY and CDR2 is SVGAGI. Losses at the gene ends were 0 bases for V and 8 bases for J; bases not matched to a gene: 6. This CDR3 is 14 amino acids long. Here the CDR3 reads CASSYSQGEWGYTF. CDR3 coding DNA: TGTGCCAGCAGTTACTCCCAGGGGGAATGGGGCTACACCTTC.

V gene TRBV6-5 combines with J gene TRBJ2-7; 8 bases line up with TRBD1. Germline values: CDR1 MNHEY, CDR2 SVGAGI. Trimming removed 5 bases from V and 12 bases from J; junction bases left unmatched: 9. The CDR3 is 12 amino acids. CDR3 in DNA: TGTGCCAGCAGTCGCCCAGGACAGGGACCGTACTTC. Protein: CASSRPGQGPYF.

The DNA of the CDR3 is TGTGCCAGCTCACCACCGCTAGCTAGAGATAATGAGCAGTTCTTC. It encodes CASSPPLARDNEQFF. The J gene is TRBJ2-1, the V gene TRBV18, with D possibly TRBD2 on 5 matching bases. V gave up 0 bases and J gave up 7 bases, with 13 bases separating them. The CDR3 consists of 15 residues. Germline assignment: CDR1 KGHSH and CDR2 LQKENI. The entire variable domain, with the rest obtained from reference TRBV18 and TRBJ2-1, is as follows: NAGVMQNPRHLVRRRGQEARLRCSPMKGHSHVYWYRQLPEEGLKFMVYLQKENIIDESGMPKERFSAEFPKEGPSILRIQQVVRGDSAAYFCASSPPLARDNEQFFGPGTRLTVL.

The chain couples TRBV5-4 to TRBJ1-6, with TRBD1 identical over 7 bases. The CDR3 consists of 16 residues. Per the germline V gene, CDR1 is SGHNT and CDR2 is YYREEE (reference sequence). Germline trimming cut 3 bases from V and 9 bases from J; bases unmatched to any gene: 12. CDR3 region: CASSSGTTGESSPLHF. The CDR3 nucleotides read TGTGCCAGCAGCTCGGGAACAACAGGGGAGAGTTCACCCCTCCACTTT.